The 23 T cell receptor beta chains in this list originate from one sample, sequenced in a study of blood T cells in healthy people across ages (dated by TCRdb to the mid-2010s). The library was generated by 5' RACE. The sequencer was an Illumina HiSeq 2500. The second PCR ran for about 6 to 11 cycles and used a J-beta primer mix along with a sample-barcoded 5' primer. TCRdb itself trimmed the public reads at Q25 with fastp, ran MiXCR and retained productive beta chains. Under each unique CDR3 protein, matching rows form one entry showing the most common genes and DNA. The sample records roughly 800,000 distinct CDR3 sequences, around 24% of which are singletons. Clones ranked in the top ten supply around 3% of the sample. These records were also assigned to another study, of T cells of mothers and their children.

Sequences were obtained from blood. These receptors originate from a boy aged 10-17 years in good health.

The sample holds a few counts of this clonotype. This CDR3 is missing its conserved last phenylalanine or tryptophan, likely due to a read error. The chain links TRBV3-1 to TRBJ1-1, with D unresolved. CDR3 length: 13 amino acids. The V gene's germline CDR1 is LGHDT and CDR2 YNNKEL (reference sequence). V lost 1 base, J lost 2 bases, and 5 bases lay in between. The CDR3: CASSQGGNTEAFL. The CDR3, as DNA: TGTGCCAGCAGCCAAGGTGGAAACACTGAAGCTTTCCTT.

CDR3 in DNA: TGTGCCAGCAGCTCGGGTGGGGGACCCTTCACCGGGGAGCTGTTTTTT. Its translation: CASSSGGGPFTGELFF. The chain recombines TRBV7-9 with TRBJ2-2; the D gene could be TRBD1 or TRBD2 (5 bases each). V dropped 4 bases and J dropped 4 bases, with 16 bases sitting between them. Germline CDR1 and CDR2: SEHNR and FQNEAQ (reference sequence). The CDR3 has 16 amino acids. The variable domain in full, completed from reference TRBV7-9 and TRBJ2-2, reads DTGVSQNPRHKITKRGQNVTFRCDPISEHNRLYWYRQTLGQGPEFLTYFQNEAQLEKSRLLSDRFSAERPKGSFSTLEIQRTEQGDSAMYLCASSSGGGPFTGELFFGEGSRLTVL.

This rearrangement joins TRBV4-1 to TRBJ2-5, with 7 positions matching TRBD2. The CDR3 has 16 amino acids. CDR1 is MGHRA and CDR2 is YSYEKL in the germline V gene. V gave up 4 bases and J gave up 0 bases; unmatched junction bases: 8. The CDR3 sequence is CASSPRLAVYQETQYF. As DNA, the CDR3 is TGCGCCAGCAGCCCTCGACTAGCCGTGTACCAAGAGACCCAGTACTTC.

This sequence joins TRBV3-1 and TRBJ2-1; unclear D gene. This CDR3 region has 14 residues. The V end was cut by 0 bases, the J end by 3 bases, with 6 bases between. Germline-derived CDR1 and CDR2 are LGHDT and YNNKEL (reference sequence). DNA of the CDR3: TGTGCCAGCAGCCAAGAACGGTTCTACAATGAGCAGTTCTTC. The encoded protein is CASSQERFYNEQFF.

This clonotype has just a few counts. The CDR3 loop is CASSPGGSSRETQYF. The DNA of the CDR3 is TGCGCCAGCAGCCCCGGAGGGAGTAGTCGGGAGACCCAGTACTTC. The J gene is TRBJ2-5, the V gene TRBV5-1; tentative D call: TRBD2 (6 bases). The CDR3 runs 15 residues. V lost 4 bases to trimming and J lost 5 bases, with 18 bases between them. CDR1 SGHRS and CDR2 YFSETQ come from the germline V gene. The complete variable domain, with remaining parts taken from reference TRBV5-1 and TRBJ2-5, reads KAGVTQTPRYLIKTRGQQVTLSCSPISGHRSVSWYQQTPGQGLQFLFEYFSETQRNKGNFPGRFSGRQFSNSRSEMNVSTLELGDSALYLCASSPGGSSRETQYFGPGTRLLVL.

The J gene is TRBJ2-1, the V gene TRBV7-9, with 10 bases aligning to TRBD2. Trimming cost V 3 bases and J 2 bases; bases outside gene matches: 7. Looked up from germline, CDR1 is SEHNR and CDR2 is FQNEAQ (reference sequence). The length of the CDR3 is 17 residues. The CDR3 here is CASSFPASGGPYNEQFF. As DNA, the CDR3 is TGTGCCAGCAGCTTCCCAGCTAGCGGGGGACCCTACAATGAGCAGTTCTTC.

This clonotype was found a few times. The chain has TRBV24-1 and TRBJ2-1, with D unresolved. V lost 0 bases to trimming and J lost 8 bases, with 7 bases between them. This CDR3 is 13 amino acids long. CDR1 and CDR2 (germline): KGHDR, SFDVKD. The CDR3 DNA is TGTGCCACCAGTGATTTGTCTGGGGATGAGCAGTTCTTC. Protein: CATSDLSGDEQFF.

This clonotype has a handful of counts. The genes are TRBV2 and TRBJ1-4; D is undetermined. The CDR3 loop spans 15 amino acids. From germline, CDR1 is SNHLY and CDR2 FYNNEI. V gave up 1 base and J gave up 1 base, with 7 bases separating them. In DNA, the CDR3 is TGTGCCAGCAGTGAAGAAGGAGAAACTAATGAAAAACTGTTTTTT. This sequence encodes CASSEEGETNEKLFF.

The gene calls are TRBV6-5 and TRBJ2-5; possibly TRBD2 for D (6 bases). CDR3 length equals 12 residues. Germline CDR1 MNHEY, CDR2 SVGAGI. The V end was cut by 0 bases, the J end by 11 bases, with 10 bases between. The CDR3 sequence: CASSYSIGRQYF. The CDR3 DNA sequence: TGTGCCAGCAGTTACTCGATTGGGAGGCAGTACTTC.

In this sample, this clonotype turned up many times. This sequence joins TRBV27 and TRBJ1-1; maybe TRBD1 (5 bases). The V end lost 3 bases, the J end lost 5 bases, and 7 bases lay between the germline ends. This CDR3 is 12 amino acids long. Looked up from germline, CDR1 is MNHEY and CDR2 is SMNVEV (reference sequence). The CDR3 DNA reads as TGTGCCAGCAGTTTTCGGGGGACTGAAGCTTTCTTT. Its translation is CASSFRGTEAFF.

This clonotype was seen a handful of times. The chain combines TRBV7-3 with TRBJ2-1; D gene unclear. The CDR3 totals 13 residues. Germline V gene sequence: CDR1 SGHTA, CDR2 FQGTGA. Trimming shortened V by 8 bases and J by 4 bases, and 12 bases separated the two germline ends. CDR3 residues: CASAREVYNEQFF. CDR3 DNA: TGTGCCAGCGCTCGTGAGGTTTACAATGAGCAGTTCTTC. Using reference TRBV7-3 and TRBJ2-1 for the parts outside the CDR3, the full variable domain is GAGVSQTPSNKVTEKGKYVELRCDPISGHTALYWYRQSLGQGPEFLIYFQGTGAADDSGLPNDRFFAVRPEGSVSTLKIQRTERGDSAVYLCASAREVYNEQFFGPGTRLTVL.

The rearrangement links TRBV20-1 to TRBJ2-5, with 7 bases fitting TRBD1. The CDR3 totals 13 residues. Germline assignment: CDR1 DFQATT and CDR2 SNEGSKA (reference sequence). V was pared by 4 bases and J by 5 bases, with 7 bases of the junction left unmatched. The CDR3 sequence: CSAMTQGSETQYF. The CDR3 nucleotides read TGCAGTGCTATGACACAGGGGTCGGAGACCCAGTACTTC.

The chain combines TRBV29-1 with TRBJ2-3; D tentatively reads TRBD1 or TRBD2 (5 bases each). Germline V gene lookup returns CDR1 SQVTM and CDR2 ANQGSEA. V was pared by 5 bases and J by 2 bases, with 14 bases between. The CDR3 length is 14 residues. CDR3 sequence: CSVFVRGSTDTQYF. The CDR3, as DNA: TGCAGCGTTTTTGTGAGGGGATCCACAGATACGCAGTATTTT.

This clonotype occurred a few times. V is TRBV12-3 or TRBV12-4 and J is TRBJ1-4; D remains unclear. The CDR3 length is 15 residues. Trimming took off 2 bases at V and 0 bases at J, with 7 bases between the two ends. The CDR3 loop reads CASSLTTTTNEKLFF. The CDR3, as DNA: TGTGCCAGCAGTTTAACGACCACAACTAATGAAAAACTGTTTTTT.

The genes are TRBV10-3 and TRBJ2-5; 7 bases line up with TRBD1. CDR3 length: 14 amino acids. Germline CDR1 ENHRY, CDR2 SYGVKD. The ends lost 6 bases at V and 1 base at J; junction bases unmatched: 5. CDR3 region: CAIRGQSFQETQYF. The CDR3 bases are TGTGCCATCAGGGGACAGAGCTTCCAAGAGACCCAGTACTTC.

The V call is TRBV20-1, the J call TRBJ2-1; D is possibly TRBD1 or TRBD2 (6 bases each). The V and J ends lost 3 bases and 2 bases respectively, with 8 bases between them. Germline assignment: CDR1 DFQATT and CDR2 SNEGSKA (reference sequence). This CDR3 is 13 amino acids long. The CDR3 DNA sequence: TGCAGTGCTAGGAGGGGGGCCTACAATGAGCAGTTCTTC. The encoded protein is CSARRGAYNEQFF.

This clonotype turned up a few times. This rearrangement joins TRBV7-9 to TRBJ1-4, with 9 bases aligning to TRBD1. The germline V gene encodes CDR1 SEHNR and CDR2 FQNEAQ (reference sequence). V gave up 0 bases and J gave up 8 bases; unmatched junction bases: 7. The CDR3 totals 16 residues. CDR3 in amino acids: CASSLAMGQGDEKLFF. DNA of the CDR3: TGTGCCAGCAGCTTAGCCATGGGACAGGGTGACGAAAAACTGTTTTTT.

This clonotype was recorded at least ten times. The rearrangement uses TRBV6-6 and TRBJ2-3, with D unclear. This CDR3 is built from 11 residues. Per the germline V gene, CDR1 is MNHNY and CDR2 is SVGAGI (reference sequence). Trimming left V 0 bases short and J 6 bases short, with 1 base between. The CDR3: CASSYSDTQYF. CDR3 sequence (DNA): TGTGCCAGCAGTTACTCGGATACGCAGTATTTT.

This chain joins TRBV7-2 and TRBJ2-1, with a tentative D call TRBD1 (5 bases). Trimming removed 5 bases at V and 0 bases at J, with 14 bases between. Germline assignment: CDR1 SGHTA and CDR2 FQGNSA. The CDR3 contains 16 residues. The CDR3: CASSPRAGPSYNEQFF. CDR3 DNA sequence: TGTGCCAGCAGCCCCAGGGCCGGACCCTCCTACAATGAGCAGTTCTTC.

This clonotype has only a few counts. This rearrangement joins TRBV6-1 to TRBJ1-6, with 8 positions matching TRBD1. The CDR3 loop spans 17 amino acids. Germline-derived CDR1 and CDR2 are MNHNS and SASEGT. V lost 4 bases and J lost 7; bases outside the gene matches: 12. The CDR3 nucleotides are TGTGCCAGCAGTGCCCGCGCCGGGACAGGACACAATTCACCCCTCCACTTT. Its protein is CASSARAGTGHNSPLHF.

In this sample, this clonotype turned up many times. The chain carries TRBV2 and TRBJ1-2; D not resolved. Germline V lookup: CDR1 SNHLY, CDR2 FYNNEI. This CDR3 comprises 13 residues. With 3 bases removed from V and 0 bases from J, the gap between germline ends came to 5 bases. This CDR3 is CASSDFANYGYTF. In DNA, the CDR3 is TGTGCCAGCAGTGACTTCGCTAACTATGGCTACACCTTC.

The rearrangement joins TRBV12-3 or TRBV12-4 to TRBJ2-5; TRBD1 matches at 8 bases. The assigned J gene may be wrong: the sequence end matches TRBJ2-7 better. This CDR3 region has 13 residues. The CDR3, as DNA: TGTGCCAGCAGTTACAGGGGGGCCTACGAGCAGTACTTC. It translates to CASSYRGAYEQYF.

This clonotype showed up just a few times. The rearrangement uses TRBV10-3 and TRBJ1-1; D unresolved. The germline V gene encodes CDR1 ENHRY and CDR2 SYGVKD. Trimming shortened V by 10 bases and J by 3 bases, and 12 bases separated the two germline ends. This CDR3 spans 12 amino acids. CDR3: CATALGDTEAFF. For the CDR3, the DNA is TGTGCCACCGCCCTTGGGGACACTGAAGCTTTCTTT.